The 6 T cell receptor beta chains given below trace back to one sample, sequenced in a study of T cell changes during pregnancy in multiple sclerosis. TCRdb keeps only in-frame clones here, not all; method: immunoSEQ multiplex PCR. The repertoire consists of tens of thousands of clones, with around 86% occurring once and the leading ten covering 8%. This specimen consisted of CD8+ T cells from peripheral blood mononuclear cells, obtained in the first trimester of pregnancy. These receptors came from a female donor in good health, enrolled as a control in a pregnancy study.

This chain connects TRBV7-9 to TRBJ2-7; 8 positions agree with TRBD1. With 5 bases clipped from V and 5 bases from J, the junction kept 5 bases outside the gene matches. The germline V gene has CDR1 SEHNR and CDR2 FQNEAQ (reference sequence). This CDR3 region has 13 residues. CDR3 sequence: CASSTGTGDEQYF. In nucleotides, the CDR3 is TGTGCCAGCAGCACCGGGACAGGAGACGAGCAGTACTTC.

J is TRBJ2-5 and V is TRBV6-5; D call uncertain. Germline V lookup: CDR1 MNHEY, CDR2 SVGAGI. V was trimmed by 4 bases and J by 1 base, leaving 10 bases between them. There are 14 residues in the CDR3. CDR3 loop: CASSSEVSQETQYF. The CDR3 bases are TGTGCCAGCAGTTCTGAAGTCAGCCAAGAGACCCAGTACTTC.

Judged by abundance, this clone is medium-sized. The rearrangement links TRBV5-4 to TRBJ2-7, with TRBD2 matching over 10 bases. Germline V gives CDR1 SGHNT, CDR2 YYREEE (reference sequence). This CDR3 spans 15 amino acids. With V trimmed by 0 bases and J by 3 bases, 3 bases remained unmatched. The CDR3 here is CASSLAASGGYEQYF. The DNA of the CDR3 is TGTGCCAGCAGCTTGGCGGCTAGCGGGGGCTACGAGCAGTACTTC.

The chain links TRBV6-5 to TRBJ1-2; possible D gene TRBD1, 6 bases. The V end was cut by 2 bases, the J end by 6 bases, with 10 bases between. Per the germline V gene, CDR1 is MNHEY and CDR2 is SVGAGI. This CDR3 is 13 amino acids long. The CDR3 is CASSYGGSDGYTF. As DNA, the CDR3 is TGTGCCAGCAGTTACGGGGGCTCTGATGGCTACACCTTC.

The chain combines TRBV6-1 with TRBJ2-6; TRBD1 aligns across 7 bases. CDR3 length: 17 residues. The germline V gene encodes CDR1 MNHNS and CDR2 SASEGT. V dropped 2 bases and J dropped 0; count of bases not matched to a gene: 4. The CDR3 bases are TGTGCCAGCAGTGAATGGACAGGCGGCTCTGGGGCCAACGTCCTGACTTTC. Translated: CASSEWTGGSGANVLTF.

The rearrangement links TRBV6-5 to TRBJ2-1, with a possible D match to TRBD1 (6 bases). The germline gives CDR1 MNHEY, CDR2 SVGAGI. This CDR3 is 14 amino acids long. Trimming stripped 10 bases from V and 6 bases from J, with 19 bases between. The CDR3 loop is CATAQGTFGNEQFF. Written as DNA, the CDR3 is TGTGCCACCGCACAGGGTACGTTTGGCAATGAGCAGTTCTTC.